Listed below are T cell receptor beta chains from one sample, sequenced in a study of OX40 agonist ivuxolimab in advanced cancers. Only in-frame clones appear in the TCRdb table, and some are missing; sequencing was by immunoSEQ multiplex PCR. The table records approximately 62,000 clones, roughly 90% of them present only once. The specimen was CD4+ or CD8+ T cells sorted from blood, collected in a trial of the OX40 agonist ivuxolimab. The receptors here all came from an adult with an advanced solid tumor such as melanoma, head and neck, liver or kidney cancer. Both conserved end residues are part of each CDR3. A D gene is named only where the DNA matches it firmly. Expanded clones get a size class; other rows say once, few or many, or leave the size out.

>-|-|TRBJ2-7|TRBV11-2
TGTGCCAGCAGCTTAGGGGAGGCGGGTTACGAGCAGTACTTC
CASSLGEAGYEQYF
>-|-|TRBJ2-7|TRBV7-8
TGTGCCAGCAGCCGCACGGGGCAGCCCTTCGGGGAGCAGTACTTC
CASSRTGQPFGEQYF
>-|-|TRBJ1-6|TRBV18
TGTGCCAGCTCACCACCGGCAGGGTGGGGAATTTCACCCCTCCACTTT
CASSPPAGWGISPLHF
>TRBD2|once|TRBJ2-1|TRBV9
TGTGCCAGCAGCGTATATAGCGGGATAACCAATGAGCAGTTCTTC
CASSVYSGITNEQFF
>TRBD1|-|TRBJ2-2|TRBV5-4
TGTGCCAGCAGCTTACCCGGACAGGGGCACACCGGGGAGCTGTTTTTT
CASSLPGQGHTGELFF
>-|-|TRBJ1-2|TRBV19
TGTGCCAGTAGTATGAGGAACTATGGCTACACCTTC
CASSMRNYGYTF
>TRBD1|-|TRBJ1-1|TRBV27
TGTGCCAGCAGCCGGACAAAACAGGGGACCTACACTGAAGCTTTCTTT
CASSRTKQGTYTEAFF
>TRBD1|-|TRBJ1-5|TRBV19
TGTGCCAGTACATACAGGGGTTCGGGGTTTGGGCAGCCCCAGCATTTT
CASTYRGSGFGQPQHF
>-|-|TRBJ2-5|TRBV19
TGTGCCAGTAGTAGGGCTAGCTCCTCAGAGACCCAGTACTTC
CASSRASSSETQYF
>TRBD2|-|TRBJ2-1|TRBV19
TGTGCCAGTACTAGCGGGGGCAAAGGGGAGCAGTTCTTC
CASTSGGKGEQFF
>-|-|TRBJ2-7|TRBV5-1
TGCGCCAGCAGCCGTGGCCACCTGAACTACGAGCAGTACTTC
CASSRGHLNYEQYF
>TRBD1|-|TRBJ1-1|TRBV5-6
TGTGCCAGCAGCCGGACAGGGATGAACACTGAAGCTTTCTTT
CASSRTGMNTEAFF
>-|-|TRBJ2-5|TRBV2
TGTGCCAGCAGTGTGGACAGATACCAAGAGACCCAGTACTTC
CASSVDRYQETQYF
>-|-|TRBJ2-7|TRBV18
TGTGCCAGCTCACCCGGGTCAGGGGAGGGGCCATCCTACGAGCAGTACTTC
CASSPGSGEGPSYEQYF
>-|-|TRBJ1-1|TRBV5-4
TGTGCCAGCAGCTTGAGCGGGGCTGTACGCACTGAAGCTTTCTTT
CASSLSGAVRTEAFF
>TRBD1|-|TRBJ1-4|TRBV11-2
TGTGCCAGCAGCTCCCGGACAGGGACCGCAACTAATGAAAAACTGTTTTTT
CASSSRTGTATNEKLFF
>-|few|TRBJ2-3|TRBV2
TGTGCCAGCAGTCTGACAGCTAGCACAGATACGCAGTATTTT
CASSLTASTDTQYF
>TRBD2|-|TRBJ2-1|TRBV18
TGTGCCAGCTCACTAGCGGGGGGCTACAATGAGCAGTTCTTC
CASSLAGGYNEQFF
>-|-|TRBJ1-1|TRBV11-2
TGTGCCAGCAGCTTAGCTATGCCCACAACGGGATTGAACACTGAAGCTTTCTTT
CASSLAMPTTGLNTEAFF
>TRBD1|few|TRBJ1-1|TRBV9
TGTGCCAGCAGCGCGACAGGGGTAGGTGAAGCTTTCTTT
CASSATGVGEAFF
>TRBD1|-|TRBJ1-1|TRBV6-1
TGTGCCAGCAGTGAGACTCAGGGGGCAGGGATGAACACTGAAGCTTTCTTT
CASSETQGAGMNTEAFF
>TRBD1|once|TRBJ1-5|TRBV6-1
TGTGCCAGCAGTACAGGGGTGGCGGGCCAGCCCCAGCATTTT
CASSTGVAGQPQHF
>TRBD1|once|TRBJ2-7|TRBV5-1
TGCGCCAGCAGCGGTGGGACAGGGGTTACCTACGAGCAGTACTTC
CASSGGTGVTYEQYF
>-|-|TRBJ2-2|TRBV4-2
TGTGCCAGCAGCCCGGATACCGGGGAGCTGTTTTTT
CASSPDTGELFF
>-|-|TRBJ1-1|TRBV29-1
TGCAGCGTTGCCGGAGGTAACACTGAAGCTTTCTTT
CSVAGGNTEAFF
>-|-|TRBJ2-6|TRBV16
TGTGCCAGCAGCCAATCTGCCGTAGGGACCGGGGCCAACGTCCTGACTTTC
CASSQSAVGTGANVLTF
>-|once|TRBJ1-2|TRBV11-2
TGTGCCAGCAGCTTAGATTCACAAGTCTATGGCTACACCTTC
CASSLDSQVYGYTF
>TRBD2|-|TRBJ2-7|TRBV7-2
TGTGCCAGCAGCTCCTTCTTAGCGGGAGGAGGCGAGCAGTACTTC
CASSSFLAGGGEQYF
>TRBD1|-|TRBJ1-6|TRBV7-2
TGTGCCAGCAGCTTAGCGCTACAGGGGGCGCATAATTCACCCCTCCACTTT
CASSLALQGAHNSPLHF
>TRBD1|-|TRBJ1-6|TRBV5-1
TGCGCCAGCAGCTATTCCGGGACAGAGAATTCACCCCTCCACTTT
CASSYSGTENSPLHF
>-|once|TRBJ1-1|TRBV19
TGTGCCAGTAGTATTAACGGGGGGCCAAGTGAAGCTTTCTTT
CASSINGGPSEAFF
>TRBD1|-|TRBJ2-1|TRBV19
TGTGCCAGTAGTCCCCGGGACAGGAATAATGAGCAGTTCTTC
CASSPRDRNNEQFF
>TRBD1|-|TRBJ2-7|TRBV5-8
TGTGCCAGCACACGTTCGGGACAGGGTCCCTACGAGCAGTACTTC
CASTRSGQGPYEQYF
>-|-|TRBJ1-3|TRBV6-6
TGTGCCACGAAGGCGGCAGGTGGAAACACCATATATTTT
CATKAAGGNTIYF
>-|once|TRBJ1-6|TRBV13
TGTGCCAGCGGAATGGACGGACGCTCCTATAATTCACCCCTCCACTTT
CASGMDGRSYNSPLHF
>-|-|TRBJ1-6|TRBV11-2
TGTGCCAGCAGCTTATTGGGTAATAATTCACCCCTCCACTTT
CASSLLGNNSPLHF
>TRBD2|-|TRBJ2-2|TRBV5-5
TGTGCCAGCAGACTGGGGACTACCCCTCGCACCGGGGAGCTGTTTTTT
CASRLGTTPRTGELFF
>TRBD2|-|TRBJ2-2|TRBV28
TGTGCCAGCACCTCCTTCGGGGATCCGGGACTAGCGGGGGCCAGGACCGGGGAGCTGTTTTTT
CASTSFGDPGLAGARTGELFF
>-|-|TRBJ1-6|TRBV30
TGTGCCTGGGGCACCGATTCACCCCTCCACTTT
CAWGTDSPLHF
>-|-|TRBJ1-4|TRBV27
TGTGCCAGCAGTTTAAGGGGACTGGAAGGGGTTGATGAAAAACTGTTTTTT
CASSLRGLEGVDEKLFF
>TRBD2|-|TRBJ2-7|TRBV4-3
TGCGCCAGCAGCCAGGCCCGGGGGGGAGGACACGAGCAGTACTTC
CASSQARGGGHEQYF
>TRBD2|-|TRBJ2-5|TRBV9
TGTGCCAGCAGCGGACCGGGACTAGCGATTCAAGAGACCCAGTACTTC
CASSGPGLAIQETQYF